The 2 T cell receptor beta chains below were found in one sample sequenced in a study of blood T cell repertoires in COVID-19 (dated by TCRdb to the early 2020s). Receptors were amplified or captured by the immunoSEQ multiplex PCR assay. TCRdb mirrors the immuneACCESS table, restricted to in-frame sequences. Some clones are absent from its copies; in checked studies, under half trace to an unresolved V gene, and the reason for the others is unknown. This sample holds just under 150,000 clones; over 70% were observed only once. The ten largest clones capture roughly 37% of the sample. The sequencing sample was made of peripheral blood. The receptors come from a man aged 45-60 years who had recovered from COVID-19.

This sequence joins TRBV6-2 or TRBV6-3 and TRBJ2-7; the D is unclear. V lost 0 bases to trimming and J lost 1 base, with 10 bases between them. The CDR3 has 15 amino acids. Germline CDR1 and CDR2: MNHEY and SVGEGT. DNA for the CDR3: TGTGCCAGCAGTTACTCAGCAGGTGTATCCTACGAGCAGTACTTC. It specifies CASSYSAGVSYEQYF.

The V gene is TRBV15, the J gene TRBJ2-5; no definite D call. Trimming cost V 0 bases and J 1 base, with 9 bases left between them. The CDR3 consists of 15 residues. Germline-derived CDR1 and CDR2 are LNHNV and YYDKDF (reference sequence). The CDR3 DNA is TGTGCCACCAGCAGAGATCCGGTCTTCCAAGAGACCCAGTACTTC. Translated: CATSRDPVFQETQYF. Looking up the rest from reference TRBV15 and TRBJ2-5 gives the full variable domain: DAMVIQNPRYQVTQFGKPVTLSCSQTLNHNVMYWYQQKSSQAPKLLFHYYDKDFNNEADTPDNFQSRRPNTSFCFLDIRSPGLGDTAMYLCATSRDPVFQETQYFGPGTRLLVL.